The text below deals with one T cell receptor (beta chain). The data are from a study of CD8 T cells in Susac syndrome. This CDR3 is 16 amino acids long. Germline CDR1 is SGHTA and CDR2 is FQGNSA. The V gene lost 1 base and the J gene lost 3 bases, with 16 bases spanning the gap. RNA totalling roughly 0.45 to 1 ug underwent reverse transcription with random hexamers. TCRdb fed the immunoSEQ multiplex PCR reads into MiXCR, producing one record per CDR3 protein. The sample lists about 240,000 distinct CDR3 sequences, roughly 95% occurring once. V usage is TRBV7-2 and J usage is TRBJ2-7; tentative D call: TRBD1 (5 bases). The origin of this receptor is a human donor with Susac syndrome. The sample comprised CD4+ T cells from PBMCs. CDR3 sequence reads: CASSLVARAALYEQYF. CDR3 sequence (DNA): TGTGCCAGCAGCTTAGTAGCCAGGGCGGCTCTCTACGAGCAGTACTTC. Full variable domain (remainder filled in from reference TRBV7-2 and TRBJ2-7): GAGVSQSPSNKVTEKGKDVELRCDPISGHTALYWYRQSLGQGLEFLIYFQGNSAPDKSGLPSDRFSAERTGGSVSTLTIQRTQQEDSAVYLCASSLVARAALYEQYFGPGTRLTVT.